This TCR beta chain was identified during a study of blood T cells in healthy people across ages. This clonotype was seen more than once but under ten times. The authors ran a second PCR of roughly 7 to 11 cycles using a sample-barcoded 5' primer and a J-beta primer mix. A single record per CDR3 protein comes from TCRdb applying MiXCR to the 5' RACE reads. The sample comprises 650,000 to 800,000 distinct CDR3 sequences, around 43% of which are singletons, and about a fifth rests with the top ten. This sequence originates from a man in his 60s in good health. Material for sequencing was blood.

The DNA of the CDR3 is TGTGCCAGCAGTACATCCGGGACAGCATTCCACGAGCAGTACTTC. It encodes CASSTSGTAFHEQYF. V is TRBV28 and J is TRBJ2-4; 7 bases align to TRBD1. The J call may be in error: the DNA end matches TRBJ2-7 better. Germline-derived CDR1 and CDR2 are MDHEN and SYDVKM. The CDR3 runs 15 residues.